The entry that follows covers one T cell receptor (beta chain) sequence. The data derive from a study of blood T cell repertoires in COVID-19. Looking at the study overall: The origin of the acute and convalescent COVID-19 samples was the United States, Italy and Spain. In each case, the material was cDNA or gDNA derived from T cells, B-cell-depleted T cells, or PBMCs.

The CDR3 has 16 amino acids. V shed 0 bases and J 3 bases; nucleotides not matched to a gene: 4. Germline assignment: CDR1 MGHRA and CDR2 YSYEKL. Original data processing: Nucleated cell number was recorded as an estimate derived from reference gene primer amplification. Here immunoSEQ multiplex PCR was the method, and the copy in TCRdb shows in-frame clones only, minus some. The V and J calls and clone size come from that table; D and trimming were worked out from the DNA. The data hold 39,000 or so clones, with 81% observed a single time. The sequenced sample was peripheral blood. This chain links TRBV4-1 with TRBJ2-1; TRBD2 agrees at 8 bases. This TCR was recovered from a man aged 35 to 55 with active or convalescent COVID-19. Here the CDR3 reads CASSQEEAGGYNEQFF. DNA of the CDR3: TGCGCCAGCAGCCAAGAGGAGGCGGGAGGCTACAATGAGCAGTTCTTC.